These T cell receptor beta chains were read from a single sample in a study of CXCR3-negative and CXCR3-positive naive CD8 T cells. TCRdb reworked the 5' RACE reads into one entry per CDR3 protein, no DNA. The sample is made up of roughly 80,000 distinct CDR3 sequences, and the top ten hold approximately 0.62% of it. The sequencing input was naive CXCR3+ CD8+ T cells from blood. These TCRs come from a human donor in good health. Some clones in this sample may be carry-over from other donors' samples. The CDR3 runs from the conserved cysteine through the conserved F or W.

>13|TRBJ2-7|TRBV12-3/TRBV12-4
CASSLAVDRPQYF
>14|TRBJ2-1|TRBV7-9
CASSQGWVDNEQFF
>13|TRBJ2-7|TRBV29-1
CSVISREVHEQYF
>12|TRBJ1-5|TRBV7-9
CASSFWEQHQHF
>14|TRBJ1-1|TRBV2
CASSGRQVDTEAFF
>14|TRBJ2-7|TRBV29-1
CSVAGWETGAEQYF
>12|TRBJ2-5|TRBV29-1
CSVDDFPQTQYF
>15|TRBJ1-2|TRBV29-1
CSVAGTAPSNYGYTF
>12|TRBJ2-5|TRBV29-1
CSVGGRQETQYF
>14|TRBJ2-2|TRBV28
CASSFWGDTGELFF
>13|TRBJ1-5|TRBV29-1
CSAGTRADQPQHF
>14|TRBJ2-1|TRBV12-3/TRBV12-4
CASSLGGLYNEQFF
>15|TRBJ1-1|TRBV5-1
CASSSSGALNTEAFF
>17|TRBJ2-1|TRBV12-3/TRBV12-4
CASSGGSYGSSYNEQFF
>14|TRBJ2-3|TRBV20-1
CSAATGIRSDTQYF
>15|TRBJ2-1|TRBV10-3
CAITLLAGSWNEQFF
>15|TRBJ2-2|TRBV10-2
CASQTSGSRDGELFF
>13|TRBJ2-7|TRBV4-3
CASSQETGYEQYF
>16|TRBJ2-7|TRBV14
CASSQEARAVREEQYF
>13|TRBJ2-3|TRBV9
CASTDRTTDTQYF
>15|TRBJ2-1|TRBV28
CASSPHAGGNNEQFF
>13|TRBJ2-1|TRBV5-1
CASSLAGRNEQFF
>12|TRBJ1-1|TRBV2
CARQALNTEAFF
>13|TRBJ1-2|TRBV24-1
CATSDRANYGYTF
>15|TRBJ2-3|TRBV28
CASSSHGLVTDTQYF
>14|TRBJ2-6|TRBV4-1
CASSQGAGANVLTF
>15|TRBJ2-3|TRBV20-1
CSARNDWAPGDTQYF
>13|TRBJ1-5|TRBV25-1
CASSPVGNQPQHF
>14|TRBJ2-2|TRBV19
CASSNRDGTGELFF
>16|TRBJ2-3|TRBV6-5
CASSQRGGGLTDTQYF
>12|TRBJ2-2|TRBV29-1
CSVIQGNGELFF
>12|TRBJ1-1|TRBV7-2
CASSLAYEGAFF
>16|TRBJ2-5|TRBV7-2
CASSLTWAGGQETQYF
>15|TRBJ1-1|TRBV11-2
CASSPSPGGNTEAFF
>12|TRBJ2-7|TRBV12-3/TRBV12-4
CASSFGMNEQYF
>13|TRBJ2-3|TRBV5-1
CASSLWGPDTQYF
>16|TRBJ2-7|TRBV9
CASSDSSDRPGGEQYF
>15|TRBJ2-5|TRBV7-8
CASSSYAGGLETQYF